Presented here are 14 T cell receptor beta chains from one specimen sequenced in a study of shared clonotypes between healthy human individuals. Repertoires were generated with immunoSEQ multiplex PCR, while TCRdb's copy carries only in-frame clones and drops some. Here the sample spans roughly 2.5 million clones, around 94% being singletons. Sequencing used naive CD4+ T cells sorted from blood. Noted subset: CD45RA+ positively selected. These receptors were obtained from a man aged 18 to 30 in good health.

As DNA, the CDR3 is TGTGCCAGTAGTATGGGAGGGCAGAGCACAGATACGCAGTATTTT. Encoded protein: CASSMGGQSTDTQYF. The V and J genes are TRBV19 and TRBJ2-3, with 7 nucleotides matching TRBD2. Germline V gives CDR1 LNHDA, CDR2 SQIVND (reference sequence). The CDR3 length is 15 residues. V gave up 3 bases and J gave up 0 bases; unmatched junction bases: 3.

CDR3 region: CASSLETAGLPLHF. CDR3 coding DNA: TGTGCCAGCAGCTTGGAAACGGCGGGCCTCCCCCTCCACTTT. The chain joins TRBV5-4 to TRBJ1-6, with unresolved D. V lost 0 bases and J lost 13, with 14 bases in between. There are 14 residues in the CDR3. Per germline, CDR1 SGHNT and CDR2 YYREEE (reference sequence).

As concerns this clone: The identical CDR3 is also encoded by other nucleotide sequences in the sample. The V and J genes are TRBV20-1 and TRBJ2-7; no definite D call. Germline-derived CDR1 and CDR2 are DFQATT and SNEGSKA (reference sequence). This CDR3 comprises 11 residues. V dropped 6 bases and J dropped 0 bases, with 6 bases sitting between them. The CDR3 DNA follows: TGCAGTGCCGGTACCTCCTACGAGCAGTACTTC. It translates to CSAGTSYEQYF.

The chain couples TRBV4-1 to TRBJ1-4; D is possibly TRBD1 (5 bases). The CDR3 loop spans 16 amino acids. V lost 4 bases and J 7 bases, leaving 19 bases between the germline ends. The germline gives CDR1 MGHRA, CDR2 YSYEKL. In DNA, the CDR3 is TGCGCCAGCAGCCCGGGACGGGCTCAAAATAGTGAAAAACTGTTTTTT. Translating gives CASSPGRAQNSEKLFF.

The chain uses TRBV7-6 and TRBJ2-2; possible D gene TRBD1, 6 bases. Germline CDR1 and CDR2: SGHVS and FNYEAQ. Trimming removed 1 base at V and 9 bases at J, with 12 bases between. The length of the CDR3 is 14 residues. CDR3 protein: CASSLGARGRELFF. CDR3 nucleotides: TGTGCCAGCAGCTTAGGGGCCAGGGGCCGGGAGCTGTTTTTT.

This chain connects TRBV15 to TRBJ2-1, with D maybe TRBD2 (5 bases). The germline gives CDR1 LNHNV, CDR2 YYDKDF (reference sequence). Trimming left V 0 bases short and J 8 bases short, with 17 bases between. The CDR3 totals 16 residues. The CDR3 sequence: CATSRDVVSQRDEQFF. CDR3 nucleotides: TGTGCCACCAGCAGAGATGTAGTATCCCAGAGGGATGAGCAGTTCTTC.

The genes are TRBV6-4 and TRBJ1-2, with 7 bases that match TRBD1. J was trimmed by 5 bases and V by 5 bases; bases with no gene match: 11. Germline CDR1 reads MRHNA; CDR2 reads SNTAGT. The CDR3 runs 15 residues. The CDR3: CASSFMPGQPYGYTF. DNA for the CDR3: TGTGCCAGCAGTTTTATGCCGGGACAGCCTTATGGCTACACCTTC.

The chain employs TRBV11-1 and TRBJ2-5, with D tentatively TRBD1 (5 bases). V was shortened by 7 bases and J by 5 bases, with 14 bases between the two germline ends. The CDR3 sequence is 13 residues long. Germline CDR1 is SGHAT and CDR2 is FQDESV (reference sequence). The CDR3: CASTQGLGETQYF. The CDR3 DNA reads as TGTGCCAGCACCCAGGGCTTGGGGGAGACCCAGTACTTC.

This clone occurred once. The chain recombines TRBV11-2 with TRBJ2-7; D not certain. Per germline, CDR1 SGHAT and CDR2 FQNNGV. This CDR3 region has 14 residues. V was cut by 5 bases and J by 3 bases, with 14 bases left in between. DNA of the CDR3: TGTGCCAGCAGCCTTGGTGGTGTCCGCTACGAGCAGTACTTC. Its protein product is CASSLGGVRYEQYF.

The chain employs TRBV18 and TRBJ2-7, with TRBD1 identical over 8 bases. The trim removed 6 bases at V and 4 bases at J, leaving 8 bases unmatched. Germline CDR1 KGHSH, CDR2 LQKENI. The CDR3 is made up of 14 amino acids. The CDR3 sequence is CASSPGQEIYEQYF. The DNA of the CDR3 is TGTGCCAGCTCCCCGGGACAGGAAATTTACGAGCAGTACTTC.

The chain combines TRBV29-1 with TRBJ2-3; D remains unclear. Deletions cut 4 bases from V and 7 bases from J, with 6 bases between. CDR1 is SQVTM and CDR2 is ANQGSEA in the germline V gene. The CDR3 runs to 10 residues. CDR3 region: CSVVRNTQYF. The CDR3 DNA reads TGCAGCGTTGTAAGGAATACGCAGTATTTT.

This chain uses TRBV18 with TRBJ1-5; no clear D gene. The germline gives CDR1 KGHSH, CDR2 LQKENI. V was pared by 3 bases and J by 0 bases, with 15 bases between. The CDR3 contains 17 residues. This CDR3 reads CASSPRARIDSNQPQHF. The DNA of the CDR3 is TGTGCCAGCTCACCGCGGGCCAGAATAGATAGCAATCAGCCCCAGCATTTT.

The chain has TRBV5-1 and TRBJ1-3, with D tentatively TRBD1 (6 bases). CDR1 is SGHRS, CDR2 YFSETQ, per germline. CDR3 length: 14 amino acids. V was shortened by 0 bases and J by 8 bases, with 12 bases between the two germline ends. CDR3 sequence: CASSLGQGSDTIYF. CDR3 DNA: TGCGCCAGCAGCTTGGGGCAGGGGTCGGACACCATATATTTT.

This CDR3 is CASSPTTGSNEKLFF. The DNA of the CDR3 is TGTGCCAGCTCACCGACGACAGGGTCTAATGAAAAACTGTTTTTT. The V call is TRBV18, the J call TRBJ1-4, with 7 bases matching TRBD1. The trim removed 3 bases at V and 3 bases at J, leaving 4 bases unmatched. The CDR3 spans 15 residues. Per germline, CDR1 KGHSH and CDR2 LQKENI.